This T cell receptor beta chain was captured in a study of T cells in Graves' hyperthyroidism and ophthalmopathy. The study, taken as a whole, reports: Most thyroid-expanded clonotypes above 0.001 were also found in blood. A median around 6 months before onset, the model predicted ophthalmopathy. Researchers report that a 13 V-J model separated ophthalmopathy from stable hyperthyroidism.

CDR1 and CDR2 (germline): ENHRY, SYGVKD. Between the trimmed V and J ends, which lost 2 bases and 8 bases, there was a span of 10 bases. CDR3 size: 13 residues. RNA transcripts gave rise to amplified TCR beta CDR3 regions. A first-round RT-PCR of the TCR CDR3 used the HTBI primer set. TCRdb used MiXCR to reprocess the multiplex PCR reads, holding one entry per CDR3 protein. The sample consists of about 520,000 distinct CDR3 sequences, about 24% of them appearing once. This clonotype was counted at least ten times. Antigen specificity is unknown. The origin of this receptor is a woman aged 30 to 39 with Graves' ophthalmopathy. The sequenced sample consisted of blood. V usage is TRBV10-3 and J usage is TRBJ2-4, with D unresolved. CDR3 sequence: CAISERALDIQYF. The CDR3 coding sequence is TGTGCCATCAGTGAGAGAGCGTTAGACATTCAGTACTTC.